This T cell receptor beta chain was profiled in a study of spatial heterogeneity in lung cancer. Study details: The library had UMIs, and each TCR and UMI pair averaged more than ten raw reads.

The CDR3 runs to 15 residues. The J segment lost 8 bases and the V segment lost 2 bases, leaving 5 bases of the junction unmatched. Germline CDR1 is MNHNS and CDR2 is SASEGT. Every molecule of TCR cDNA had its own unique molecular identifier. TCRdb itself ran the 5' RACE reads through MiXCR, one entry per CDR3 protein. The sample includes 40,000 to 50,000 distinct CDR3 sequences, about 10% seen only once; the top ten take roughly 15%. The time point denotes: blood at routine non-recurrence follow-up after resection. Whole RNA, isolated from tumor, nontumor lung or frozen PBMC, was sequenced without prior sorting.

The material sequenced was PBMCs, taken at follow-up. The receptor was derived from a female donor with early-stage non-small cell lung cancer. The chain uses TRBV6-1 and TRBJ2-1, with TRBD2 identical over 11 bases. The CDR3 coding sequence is TGTGCCAGCAGTGAAACTACTAGCGGGAGCCATGAGCAGTTCTTC. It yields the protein CASSETTSGSHEQFF.